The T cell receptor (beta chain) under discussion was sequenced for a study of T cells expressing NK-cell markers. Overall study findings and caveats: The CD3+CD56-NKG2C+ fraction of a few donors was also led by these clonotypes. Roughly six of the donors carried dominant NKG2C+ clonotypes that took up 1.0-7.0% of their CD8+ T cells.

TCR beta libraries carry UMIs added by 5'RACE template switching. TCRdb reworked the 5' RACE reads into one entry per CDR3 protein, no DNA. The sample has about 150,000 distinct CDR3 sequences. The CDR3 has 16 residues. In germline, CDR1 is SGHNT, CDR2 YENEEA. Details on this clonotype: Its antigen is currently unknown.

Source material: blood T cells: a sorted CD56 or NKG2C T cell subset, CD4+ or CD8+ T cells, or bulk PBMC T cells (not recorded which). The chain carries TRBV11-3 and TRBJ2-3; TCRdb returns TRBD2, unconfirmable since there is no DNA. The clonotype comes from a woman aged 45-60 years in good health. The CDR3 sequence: CASSSPLAGAQDTQYF.